This T cell receptor (beta chain) was recovered during a study of CD8 T cells in Susac syndrome. Trimming removed 8 bases at V and 5 bases at J, with 12 bases between. Germline V CDR1 and CDR2: MNHEY, SVGEGT. This CDR3 spans 12 amino acids. A quantity of about 0.5 to 1 ug RNA underwent reverse transcription using random hexamers. TCRdb reprocessed the immunoSEQ multiplex PCR reads with MiXCR, giving one entry per CDR3 protein. The table records fewer than 150,000 distinct CDR3 sequences, under 95% of them present only once. The receptor's source is a human donor with multiple sclerosis. The chain uses TRBV6-2 or TRBV6-3 and TRBJ2-5, with D possibly being TRBD1 (6 bases). The sample was CD8+ T cells from PBMCs. CDR3 in DNA: TGTGCCAGCGCAGGGGTCGGGGAGACCCAGTACTTC. It translates to CASAGVGETQYF.